This TCR beta chain was sequenced during a study of T-cell memory formation after mild COVID-19. Worth noting for this clonotype: Its antigen is still unknown.

General study findings and limits: CD4/CD8 balance held among clones contracting day 15 to 85, and later expanders leaned CD4+. Clones from the second wave (peaking day 37) had unconfirmed SARS-CoV-2 specificity. Contracting CD8+ clones were enriched in EMRA, CD4+ mainly in CM and EM.

V lost 1 base and J lost 3; bases outside the gene matches: 4. The CDR3 is 16 residues long. Germline assignment: CDR1 MGHRA and CDR2 YSYEKL. UMIs and sample barcodes were carried by the TCR alpha and TCR beta cDNA libraries that 5'RACE produced using constant-segment primers. One entry per CDR3 protein results from TCRdb running MiXCR on the 5' RACE reads. The table lists 300,000 to 350,000 distinct CDR3 sequences, 10% to 15% of them singletons. The material sequenced was PBMCs or a T cell subset sorted from them (not recorded which). The chain carries TRBV4-1 and TRBJ2-7, with 12 bases fitting TRBD1. The clonotype was recovered from a man in his late teens or twenties who had mild COVID-19 (a few samples of this study predate the infection). Cell type and time point are not known. The CDR3 loop reads CASSQGGTGGFYEQYF. CDR3 nucleotide sequence: TGCGCCAGCAGCCAAGGCGGGACAGGGGGCTTCTACGAGCAGTACTTC.